This T cell receptor beta chain was recorded in a study of TIL therapy for anti-PD-1-resistant metastatic lung cancer. The libraries were made with immunoSEQ v3. Clones were read by immunoSEQ multiplex PCR, and TCRdb kept only the in-frame ones, dropping some. Of 50,000 or so clones listed, less than 85% are singletons. The sample's time point: pre-treatment sample, taken before nivolumab and TIL therapy. Most excised metastases sampled were pleural nodules or supraclavicular lymph nodes. This CDR3 spans 15 amino acids. Germline CDR1 SGHNT, CDR2 YYREEE (reference sequence). V lost 0 bases, J lost 1 base, and 9 bases lay in between.

Sequenced material: tumor tissue, taken at baseline. The chain joins TRBV5-4 to TRBJ2-3, with D tentatively TRBD2 (5 bases). The receptor's source is a person between 30 and 80 years old with non-small cell lung cancer. CDR3 region: CASSLGGVGTDTQYF. The CDR3 DNA sequence: TGTGCCAGCAGCTTGGGGGGAGTGGGCACAGATACGCAGTATTTT. The complete variable domain, with remaining parts taken from reference TRBV5-4 and TRBJ2-3, reads ETGVTQSPTHLIKTRGQQVTLRCSSQSGHNTVSWYQQALGQGPQFIFQYYREEENGRGNFPPRFSGLQFPNYSSELNVNALELDDSALYLCASSLGGVGTDTQYFGPGTRLTVL.